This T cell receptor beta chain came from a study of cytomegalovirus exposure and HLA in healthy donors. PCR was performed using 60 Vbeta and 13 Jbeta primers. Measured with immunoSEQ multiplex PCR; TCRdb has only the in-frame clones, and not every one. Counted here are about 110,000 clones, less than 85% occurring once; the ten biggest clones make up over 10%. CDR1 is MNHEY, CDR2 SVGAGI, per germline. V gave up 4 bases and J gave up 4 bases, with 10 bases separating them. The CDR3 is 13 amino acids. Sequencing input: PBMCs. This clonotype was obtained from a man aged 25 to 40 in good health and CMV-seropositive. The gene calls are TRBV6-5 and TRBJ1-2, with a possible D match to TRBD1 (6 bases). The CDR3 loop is CASSSTGIYGYTF. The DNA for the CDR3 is TGTGCCAGCAGTTCGACAGGCATCTATGGCTACACCTTC.